The sequence of this T cell receptor (beta chain) was determined in a study of T cells after yellow fever vaccination. Broader study findings: Post-booster repertoires again held most primary-vaccination clones (roughly 96% CD4, 85% to 90% CD8). In FACS-sorted repertoires, abundant clonotypes from the bulk population could appear as contaminants. It was a small share of clonotypes that appeared in both CD4 and CD8 compartments.

Points on this clonotype: Its antigen remains unknown.

5'RACE template switching added a universal primer site and UMIs to TCR cDNA. A single record per CDR3 protein comes from TCRdb applying MiXCR to the 5' RACE reads. The table lists approximately 300,000 distinct CDR3 sequences, 10% to 15% of them singletons. Losses at the gene ends were 6 bases for V and 3 bases for J; bases not matched to a gene: 8. The CDR3 totals 15 residues. The V gene's germline CDR1 is ENHRY and CDR2 SYGVKD. The rearrangement links TRBV10-3 to TRBJ2-7; 10 positions match TRBD2. The source is a man between 25 and 39 years old who received the YFV17D yellow fever vaccine. The source material was CD4+ T cells sorted from PBMCs, sampled 45 days after the yellow fever booster vaccination. The CDR3 protein is CAIRRGTSDHYEQYF. CDR3 bases: TGTGCCATCAGACGCGGGACTAGCGATCACTACGAGCAGTACTTC.